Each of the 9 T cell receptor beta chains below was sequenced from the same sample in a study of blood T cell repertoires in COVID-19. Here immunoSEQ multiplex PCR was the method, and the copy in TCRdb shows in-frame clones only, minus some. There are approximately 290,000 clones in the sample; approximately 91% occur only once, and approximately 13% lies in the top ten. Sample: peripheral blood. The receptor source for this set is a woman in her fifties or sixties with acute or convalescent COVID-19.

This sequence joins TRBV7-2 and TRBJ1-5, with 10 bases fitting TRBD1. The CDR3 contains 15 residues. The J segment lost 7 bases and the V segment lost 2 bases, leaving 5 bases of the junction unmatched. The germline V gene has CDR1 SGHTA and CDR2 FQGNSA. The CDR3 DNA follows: TGTGCCAGCAGCTTAATGGGACAGGGGAGCCAGCCCCAGCATTTT. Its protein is CASSLMGQGSQPQHF.

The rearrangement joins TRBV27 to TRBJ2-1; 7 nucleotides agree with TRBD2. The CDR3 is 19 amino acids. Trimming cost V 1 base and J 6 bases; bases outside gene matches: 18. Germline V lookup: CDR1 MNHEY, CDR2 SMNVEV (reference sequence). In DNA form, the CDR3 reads TGTGCCAGCAGTTTATTCCCTCCCTCCGCTCCGGGAGGATTCAATGAGCAGTTCTTC. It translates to CASSLFPPSAPGGFNEQFF.

The CDR3 DNA is TGTGCCAGCAGCTTGGGGCTAGCGGGATCCTACGAGCAGTACTTC. Translation gives CASSLGLAGSYEQYF. The rearrangement uses TRBV11-2 and TRBJ2-7; 9 bases line up with TRBD2. Germline V gene data show CDR1 as SGHAT and CDR2 as FQNNGV. The V gene end was trimmed by 3 bases and the J gene end by 1 base; junction bases not matched to a gene: 4. The CDR3 is made up of 15 amino acids.

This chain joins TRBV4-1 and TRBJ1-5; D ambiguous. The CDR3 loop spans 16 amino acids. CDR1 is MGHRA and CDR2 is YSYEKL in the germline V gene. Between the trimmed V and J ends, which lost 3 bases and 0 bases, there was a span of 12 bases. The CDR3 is CASSHEVQLSNQPQHF. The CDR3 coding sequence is TGCGCCAGCAGCCATGAGGTGCAGCTTAGCAATCAGCCCCAGCATTTT.

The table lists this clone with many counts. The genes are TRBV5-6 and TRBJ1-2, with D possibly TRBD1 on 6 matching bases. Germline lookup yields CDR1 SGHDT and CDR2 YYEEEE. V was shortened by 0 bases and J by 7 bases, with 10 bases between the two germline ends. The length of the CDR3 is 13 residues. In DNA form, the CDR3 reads TGTGCCAGCAGCTTGGACAGGGTGTCTGGCTACACCTTC. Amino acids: CASSLDRVSGYTF.

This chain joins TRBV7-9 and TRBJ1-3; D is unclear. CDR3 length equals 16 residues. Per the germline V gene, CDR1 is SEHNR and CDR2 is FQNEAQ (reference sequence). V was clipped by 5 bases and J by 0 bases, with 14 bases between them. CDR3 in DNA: TGTGCCAGCAGCCCTCCTAGCGGGAGCTCTGGAAACACCATATATTTT. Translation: CASSPPSGSSGNTIYF.

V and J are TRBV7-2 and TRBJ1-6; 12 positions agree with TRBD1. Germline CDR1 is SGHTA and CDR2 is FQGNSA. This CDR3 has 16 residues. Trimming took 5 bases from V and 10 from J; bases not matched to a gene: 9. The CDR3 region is CASSGDRGQRRSPLHF. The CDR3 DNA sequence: TGTGCCAGCAGCGGGGACAGGGGGCAAAGAAGATCACCCCTCCACTTT.

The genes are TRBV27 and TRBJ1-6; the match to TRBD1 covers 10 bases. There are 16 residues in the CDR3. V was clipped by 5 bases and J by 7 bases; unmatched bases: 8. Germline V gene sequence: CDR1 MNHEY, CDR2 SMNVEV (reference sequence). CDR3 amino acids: CASSPSGQGFNSPLHF. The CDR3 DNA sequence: TGTGCCAGCAGTCCGTCGGGACAGGGGTTCAATTCACCCCTCCACTTT.

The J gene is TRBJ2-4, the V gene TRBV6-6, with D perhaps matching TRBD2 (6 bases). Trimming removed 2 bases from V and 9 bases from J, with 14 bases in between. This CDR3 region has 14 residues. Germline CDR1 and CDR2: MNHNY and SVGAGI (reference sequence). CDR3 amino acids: CASSYQDGGAIQYF. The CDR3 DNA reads TGTGCCAGCAGTTACCAAGACGGGGGTGCCATTCAGTACTTC.